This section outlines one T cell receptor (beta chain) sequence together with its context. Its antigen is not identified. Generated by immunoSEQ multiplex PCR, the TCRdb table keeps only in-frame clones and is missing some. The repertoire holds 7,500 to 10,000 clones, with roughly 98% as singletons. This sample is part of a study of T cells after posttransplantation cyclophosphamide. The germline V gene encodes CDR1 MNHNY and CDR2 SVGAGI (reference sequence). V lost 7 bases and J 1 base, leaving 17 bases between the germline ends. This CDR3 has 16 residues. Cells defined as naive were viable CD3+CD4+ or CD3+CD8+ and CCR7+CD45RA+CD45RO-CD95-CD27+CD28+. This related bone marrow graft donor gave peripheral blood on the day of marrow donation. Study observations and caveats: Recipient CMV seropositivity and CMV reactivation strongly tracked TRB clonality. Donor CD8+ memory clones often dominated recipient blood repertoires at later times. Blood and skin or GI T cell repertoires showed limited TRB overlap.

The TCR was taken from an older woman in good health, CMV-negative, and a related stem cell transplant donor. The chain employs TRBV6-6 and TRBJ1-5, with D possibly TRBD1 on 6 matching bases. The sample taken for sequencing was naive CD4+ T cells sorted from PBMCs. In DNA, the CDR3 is TGTGCCAGCACCAAGCGGGGGGGCGGCAGCAATCAGCCCCAGCATTTT. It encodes CASTKRGGGSNQPQHF.